This T cell receptor beta chain comes out of a study of T-cell memory formation after mild COVID-19. Study-wide results and limits: Day 15 to 85 contractors were CD4/CD8 balanced; later expanders leaned CD4+. Some clones that responded turned up in pre-infection memory, which suggests that cross-reactive memory joined in.

V was pared by 3 bases and J by 4 bases, with 12 bases between. This CDR3 is 14 amino acids long. Per the germline V gene, CDR1 is KGHSH and CDR2 is LQKENI. TCR alpha and TCR beta cDNA libraries carrying sample barcodes and UMIs were produced by 5'RACE using constant-segment primers. Using its own MiXCR run on the 5' RACE reads, TCRdb lists one record per CDR3 protein. The data show 550,000 to 700,000 distinct CDR3 sequences, with 17% seen just once and about 7.5% held by the top ten. The table lists this clonotype with a count of one. Antigen: not known. The chain combines TRBV18 with TRBJ1-2; D call uncertain. The clonotype was recovered from an adult woman who had mild COVID-19 (a few samples of this study predate the infection). Cell type and time point are not known. Sequencing was carried out using PBMCs or a T cell subset sorted from them (not recorded which). The CDR3 loop is CASSPDTTGYGYTF. DNA of the CDR3: TGTGCCAGCTCACCTGACACCACTGGCTATGGCTACACCTTC.